This paragraph covers one TCR beta chain sequence. Authors' data handling: Researchers report that nucleated cell counts were estimated from reference gene primer amplification. Here immunoSEQ multiplex PCR was the method, and the copy in TCRdb shows in-frame clones only, minus some. The V and J calls and clone size are taken from that table; D and trimming were inferred from the DNA. This repertoire shows about 160,000 clones, roughly 90% found once; its top ten account for 3.9%. Trimming took 6 bases from V and 0 from J, leaving 17 bases between them. The germline gives CDR1 LNHDA, CDR2 SQIVND (reference sequence). The CDR3 is 16 amino acids. This sample is part of a study of blood T cell repertoires in COVID-19. Across the study: Sites across the United States, Italy and Spain contributed samples from acute and convalescent COVID-19. Sources were T cells, B-cell-depleted T cells, or PBMCs; the material itself was cDNA or gDNA.

The TCR comes from a woman aged 55 to 70 who had recovered from COVID-19. J is TRBJ1-1 and V is TRBV19; D possibly corresponds to TRBD1 (6 bases). Source material: peripheral blood. The CDR3 is CASSGGAGALNTEAFF. As DNA, the CDR3 is TGTGCCAGTAGCGGGGGGGCAGGGGCCCTGAACACTGAAGCTTTCTTT.